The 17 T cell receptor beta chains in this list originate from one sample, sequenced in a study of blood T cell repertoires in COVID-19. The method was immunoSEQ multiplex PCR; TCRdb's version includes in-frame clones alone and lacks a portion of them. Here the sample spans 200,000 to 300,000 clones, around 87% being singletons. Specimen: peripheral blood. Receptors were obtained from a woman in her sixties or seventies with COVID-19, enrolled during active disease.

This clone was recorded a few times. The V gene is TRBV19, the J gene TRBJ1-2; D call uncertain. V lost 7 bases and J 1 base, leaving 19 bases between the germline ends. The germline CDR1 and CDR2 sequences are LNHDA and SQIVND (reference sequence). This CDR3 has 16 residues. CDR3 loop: CASTTKSWPDNYGYTF. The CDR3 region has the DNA TGTGCCAGTACCACAAAATCTTGGCCCGATAACTATGGCTACACCTTC.

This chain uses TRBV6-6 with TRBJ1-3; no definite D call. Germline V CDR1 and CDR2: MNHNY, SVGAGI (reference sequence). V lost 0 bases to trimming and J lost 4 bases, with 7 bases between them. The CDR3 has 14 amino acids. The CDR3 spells CASSYSGGGNTIYF. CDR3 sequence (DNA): TGTGCCAGCAGTTACTCGGGAGGGGGAAACACCATATATTTT.

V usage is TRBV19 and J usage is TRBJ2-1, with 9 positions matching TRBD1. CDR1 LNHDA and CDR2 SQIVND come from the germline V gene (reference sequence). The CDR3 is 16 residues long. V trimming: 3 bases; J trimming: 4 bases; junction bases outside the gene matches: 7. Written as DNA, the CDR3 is TGTGCCAGTAGTATTTTCAAGACAGGGGGTTACAATGAGCAGTTCTTC. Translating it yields CASSIFKTGGYNEQFF. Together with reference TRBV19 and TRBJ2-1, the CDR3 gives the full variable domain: DGGITQSPKYLFRKEGQNVTLSCEQNLNHDAMYWYRQDPGQGLRLIYYSQIVNDFQKGDIAEGYSVSREKKESFPLTVTSAQKNPTAFYLCASSIFKTGGYNEQFFGPGTRLTVL.

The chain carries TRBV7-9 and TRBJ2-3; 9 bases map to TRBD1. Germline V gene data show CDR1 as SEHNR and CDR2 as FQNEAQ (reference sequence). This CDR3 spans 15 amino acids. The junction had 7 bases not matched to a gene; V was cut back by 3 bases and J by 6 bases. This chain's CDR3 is CASSFRDRDSDTQYF. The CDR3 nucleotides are TGTGCCAGCAGCTTCCGGGACAGGGATTCGGATACGCAGTATTTT.

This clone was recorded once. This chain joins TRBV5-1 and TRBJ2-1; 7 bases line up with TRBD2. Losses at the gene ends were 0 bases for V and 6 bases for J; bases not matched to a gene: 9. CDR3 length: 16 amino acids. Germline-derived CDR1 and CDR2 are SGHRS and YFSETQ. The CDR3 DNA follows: TGCGCCAGCAGCTTGGCCAGGGTAGCGGGCCTCAATGAGCAGTTCTTC. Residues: CASSLARVAGLNEQFF.

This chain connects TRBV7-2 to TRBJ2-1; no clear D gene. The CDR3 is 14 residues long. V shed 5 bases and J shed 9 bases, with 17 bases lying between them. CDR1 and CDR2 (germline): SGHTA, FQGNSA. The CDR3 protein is CASSHGGFNSEQFF. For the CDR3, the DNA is TGTGCCAGCAGCCATGGCGGTTTTAATTCTGAGCAGTTCTTC.

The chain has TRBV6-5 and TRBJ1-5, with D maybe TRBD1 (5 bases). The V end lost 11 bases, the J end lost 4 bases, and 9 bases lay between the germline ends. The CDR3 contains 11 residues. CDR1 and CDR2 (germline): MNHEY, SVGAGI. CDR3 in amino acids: CAGGGNQPQHF. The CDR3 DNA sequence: TGTGCCGGGGGGGGGAATCAGCCCCAGCATTTT.

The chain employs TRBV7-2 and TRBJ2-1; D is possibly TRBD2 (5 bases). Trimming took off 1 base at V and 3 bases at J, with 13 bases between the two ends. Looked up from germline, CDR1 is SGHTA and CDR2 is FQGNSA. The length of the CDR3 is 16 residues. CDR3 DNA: TGTGCCAGCAGCTTAGTGGACTCCTATGTCTACAATGAGCAGTTCTTC. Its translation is CASSLVDSYVYNEQFF.

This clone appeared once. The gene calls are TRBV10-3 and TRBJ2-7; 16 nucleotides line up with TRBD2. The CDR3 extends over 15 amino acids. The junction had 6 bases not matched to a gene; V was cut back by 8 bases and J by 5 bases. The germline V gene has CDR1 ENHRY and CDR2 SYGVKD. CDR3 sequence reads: CAILGTSGRADEQYF. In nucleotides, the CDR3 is TGTGCCATCTTAGGGACTAGCGGGAGGGCGGACGAGCAGTACTTC.

This CDR3 is CASSRDTLNTEAFF. The CDR3 nucleotides read TGTGCCAGTAGTAGGGACACATTGAACACTGAAGCTTTCTTT. The chain links TRBV19 to TRBJ1-1; weak D call: TRBD1 (6 bases). CDR3 length: 14 amino acids. Germline lookup yields CDR1 LNHDA and CDR2 SQIVND (reference sequence). The germline V and J ends were trimmed by 4 bases and 0 bases, with 9 bases remaining between them. Supplemented by reference TRBV19 and TRBJ1-1, the full variable domain reads DGGITQSPKYLFRKEGQNVTLSCEQNLNHDAMYWYRQDPGQGLRLIYYSQIVNDFQKGDIAEGYSVSREKKESFPLTVTSAQKNPTAFYLCASSRDTLNTEAFFGQGTRLTVV.

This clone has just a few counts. The CDR3 is CASSLTGGPRNSPLHF. The CDR3 DNA is TGTGCCAGCAGTTTAACAGGGGGCCCACGAAATTCACCCCTCCACTTT. This chain links TRBV27 with TRBJ1-6, with TRBD1 matching over 9 bases. CDR3 length: 16 residues. The ends lost 2 bases at V and 7 bases at J; junction bases unmatched: 6. Germline loops: CDR1 MNHEY, CDR2 SMNVEV (reference sequence).

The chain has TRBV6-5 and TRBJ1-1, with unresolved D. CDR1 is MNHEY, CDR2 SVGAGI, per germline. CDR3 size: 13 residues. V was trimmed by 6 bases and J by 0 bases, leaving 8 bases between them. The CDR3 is CASRRSLNTEAFF. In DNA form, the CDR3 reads TGTGCCAGCAGGAGGAGCCTGAACACTGAAGCTTTCTTT.

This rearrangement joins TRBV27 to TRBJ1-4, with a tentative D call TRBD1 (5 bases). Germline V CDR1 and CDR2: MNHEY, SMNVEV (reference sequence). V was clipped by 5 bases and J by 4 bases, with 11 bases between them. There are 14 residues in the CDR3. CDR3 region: CASSPRQFNEKLFF. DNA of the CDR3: TGTGCCAGCAGTCCCCGACAGTTTAATGAAAAACTGTTTTTT.

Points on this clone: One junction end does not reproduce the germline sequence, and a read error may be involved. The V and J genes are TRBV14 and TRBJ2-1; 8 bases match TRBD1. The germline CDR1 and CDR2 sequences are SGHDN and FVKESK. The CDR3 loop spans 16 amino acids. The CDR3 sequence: CANSRGQANPSNEQFF. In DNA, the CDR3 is TGTGCCAACAGCCGGGGACAGGCAAATCCCTCCAATGAGCAGTTCTTC.

CDR3 in amino acids: CASGLAGGGADTQYF. For the CDR3, the DNA is TGTGCCAGCGGACTAGCGGGGGGAGGGGCAGATACGCAGTATTTT. The rearrangement joins TRBV28 to TRBJ2-3; 14 bases map to TRBD2. V shed 8 bases, J shed 4 bases, and the junction held 5 bases outside the gene matches. This CDR3 region has 15 residues. CDR1 is MDHEN and CDR2 is SYDVKM in the germline V gene.

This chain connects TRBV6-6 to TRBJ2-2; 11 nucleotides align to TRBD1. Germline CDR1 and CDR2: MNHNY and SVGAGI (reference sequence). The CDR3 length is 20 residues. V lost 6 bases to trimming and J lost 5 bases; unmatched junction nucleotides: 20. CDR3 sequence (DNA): TGTGCCAGCAGCAGGACAGGGGGCGGGGCGGGAGGGCCGAGAACCGGGGAGCTGTTTTTT. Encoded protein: CASSRTGGGAGGPRTGELFF.

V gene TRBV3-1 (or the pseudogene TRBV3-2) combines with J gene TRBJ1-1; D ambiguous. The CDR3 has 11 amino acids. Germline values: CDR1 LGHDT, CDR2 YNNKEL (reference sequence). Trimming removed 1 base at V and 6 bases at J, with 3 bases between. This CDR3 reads CASSQAAEAFF. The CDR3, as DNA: TGTGCCAGCAGCCAAGCCGCTGAAGCTTTCTTT.